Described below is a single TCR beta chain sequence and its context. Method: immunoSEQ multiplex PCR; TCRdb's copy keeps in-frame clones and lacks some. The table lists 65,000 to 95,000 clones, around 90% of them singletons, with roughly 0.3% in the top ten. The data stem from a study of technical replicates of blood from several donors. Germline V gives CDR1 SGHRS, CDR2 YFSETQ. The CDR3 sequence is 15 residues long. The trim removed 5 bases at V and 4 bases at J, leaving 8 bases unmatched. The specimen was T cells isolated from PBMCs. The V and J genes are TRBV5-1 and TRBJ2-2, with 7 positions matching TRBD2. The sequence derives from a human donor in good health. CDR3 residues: CASRLSGEPTGELFF. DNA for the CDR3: TGCGCCAGCAGACTGAGCGGGGAACCCACCGGGGAGCTGTTTTTT.